This TCR beta chain was identified in a study of tumor and adjacent non-tumor tissue in lung cancer. Three rounds of nested PCR, following a modified ARM-PCR protocol, produced the TCRbeta library. Via MiXCR, TCRdb re-called the multiplex PCR reads, giving one row per CDR3 protein. The sample carries 200,000 to 250,000 distinct CDR3 sequences, about 76% recorded once. A single count supports this clonotype. What it recognizes is unknown. No cell sorting was done before RNA was extracted from the tissue. Donors were chemotherapy-naive, newly diagnosed lung cancer surgical patients in China, August–late 2014. General observations from the study: Tumor tissue had significantly higher TCR diversity than normal lung. Tumor repertoires had a smaller top 100 clone share than normal lung. Shorter survival was associated with higher TCR diversity in tumors.

Material for sequencing was lung tumor tissue. The clonotype originates from a man aged 55 to 70 with non-small cell lung cancer.

The CDR3 bases are TGCGCCAGCAGCCCCCGGACATTAGTGAACTATGGCTACACCTTC. Encoded protein: CASSPRTLVNYGYTF. The chain carries TRBV5-1 and TRBJ1-2; D may be TRBD1 (5 bases). Germline CDR1 reads SGHRS; CDR2 reads YFSETQ. The CDR3 is 15 residues long. Trimming took off 4 bases at V and 2 bases at J, with 15 bases between the two ends.